Below, 24 T cell receptor beta chains from the same sample are listed, as sequenced in a study of post-analysis software for immune sequencing data. Antigen specificity for these receptors is unknown. General study points: Included in a set of about five TRBV segments more frequent in patients than controls were TRBV5-6, TRBV5-1 and TRBV20-1.

TCR beta libraries were prepared from cDNA with unique molecular identifiers. One entry per CDR3 protein, called by TCRdb with MiXCR from the PCR reads. The sample contains about 430,000 distinct CDR3 sequences, 30% to 45% of which appear only once. The specimen sequenced was blood. The origin of the receptors is a girl aged 2 to 9 with multiple sclerosis.

The sample holds a few counts of this clonotype. V is TRBV15 and J is TRBJ2-7; D ambiguous. CDR1 LNHNV and CDR2 YYDKDF come from the germline V gene (reference sequence). This CDR3 spans 12 amino acids. V lost 8 bases and J lost 1, with 9 bases in between. The CDR3 loop is CATLGPSYEQYF. The DNA for the CDR3 is TGTGCCACCCTCGGACCATCCTACGAGCAGTACTTC.

The gene calls are TRBV20-1 and TRBJ2-3; 8 positions match TRBD2. CDR1 is DFQATT, CDR2 SNEGSKA, per germline (reference sequence). The CDR3 extends over 16 amino acids. V shed 2 bases, J shed 6 bases, and the junction held 13 bases outside the gene matches. The CDR3 is CSARPGLVILSDTQYF. CDR3 bases: TGCAGTGCTAGACCGGGACTAGTAATTTTGTCGGATACGCAGTATTTT.

The rearrangement uses TRBV9 and TRBJ2-2, with 9 positions matching TRBD2. This CDR3 is 15 amino acids long. With 1 base clipped from V and 4 bases from J, the junction kept 2 bases outside the gene matches. Germline V gene lookup returns CDR1 SGDLS and CDR2 YYNGEE. DNA of the CDR3: TGTGCCAGCAGCGTAACAGCGGGGGGCACCGGGGAGCTGTTTTTT. It yields the protein CASSVTAGGTGELFF.

This clonotype was observed a handful of times. This chain uses TRBV2 with TRBJ2-3; TRBD1 matches at 7 bases. The ends lost 6 bases at V and 0 bases at J; junction bases unmatched: 9. The germline gives CDR1 SNHLY, CDR2 FYNNEI. CDR3 length: 16 residues. CDR3 bases: TGTGCCAGCAGACGCGTCGGGACAGTTAGCACAGATACGCAGTATTTT. It is translated as CASRRVGTVSTDTQYF.

The rearrangement uses TRBV3-1 and TRBJ2-5; no reliable D call. The CDR3 is 14 residues long. Trimming cost V 2 bases and J 2 bases, with 9 bases left between them. Germline assignment: CDR1 LGHDT and CDR2 YNNKEL (reference sequence). DNA of the CDR3: TGTGCCAGCAGCCAAAGTCCTCGGCAAGAGACCCAGTACTTC. It translates to CASSQSPRQETQYF.

CDR3 amino acids: CASIKFRQGGRETQYF. DNA for the CDR3: TGTGCCAGCATTAAGTTTAGACAGGGCGGACGAGAGACCCAGTACTTC. The V gene is TRBV6-5, the J gene TRBJ2-5; 7 bases align to TRBD1. The CDR3 has 16 residues. Germline CDR1 and CDR2: MNHEY and SVGAGI. V shed 7 bases and J 4 bases; nucleotides not matched to a gene: 15.

This chain joins TRBV7-2 and TRBJ2-3; TRBD2 matches 10 bases. Germline CDR1 SGHTA, CDR2 FQGNSA. Trimming cost V 2 bases and J 4 bases; bases outside gene matches: 6. CDR3 length: 16 residues. CDR3 nucleotides: TGTGCCAGCAGCTTACAAGCGGGAGGGTACGCAGATACGCAGTATTTT. Its protein product is CASSLQAGGYADTQYF.

This clonotype has a handful of counts. This chain uses TRBV6-6 with TRBJ2-3, with TRBD1 matching 7 bases. The V segment lost 5 bases and the J segment 0 bases; nucleotides outside the gene matches: 8. The CDR3 runs to 16 residues. Germline V CDR1 and CDR2: MNHNY, SVGAGI (reference sequence). The CDR3 is CASSAETGPSTDTQYF. CDR3 in DNA: TGTGCCAGCAGTGCAGAGACAGGGCCCAGCACAGATACGCAGTATTTT.

V is TRBV20-1 and J is TRBJ1-2; D is ambiguous. Germline CDR1 reads DFQATT; CDR2 reads SNEGSKA (reference sequence). V lost 3 bases, J lost 8 bases, and 10 bases lay in between. The CDR3 is 11 amino acids. The CDR3 region is CSARSREGYTF. The CDR3 coding sequence is TGCAGTGCTAGGAGCCGGGAAGGCTACACCTTC.

The chain joins TRBV9 to TRBJ1-5; D is unclear. Germline V lookup: CDR1 SGDLS, CDR2 YYNGEE. Trimming took 0 bases from V and 0 from J, leaving 10 bases between them. This CDR3 has 16 amino acids. CDR3 DNA sequence: TGTGCCAGCAGCGTAGTTCAGCAGGCTAGCAATCAGCCCCAGCATTTT. This encodes CASSVVQQASNQPQHF.

The rearrangement uses TRBV5-4 and TRBJ2-3, with a weak D call TRBD2 (5 bases). The CDR3 totals 16 residues. The germline CDR1 and CDR2 sequences are SGHNT and YYREEE (reference sequence). The V end lost 5 bases, the J end lost 8 bases, and 24 bases lay between the germline ends. This chain's CDR3 is CASRVDPSGPQGTQYF. As DNA, the CDR3 is TGTGCCAGCAGGGTGGATCCGAGCGGACCTCAAGGTACGCAGTATTTT.

This clonotype appeared many times. V usage is TRBV6-5 and J usage is TRBJ2-1, with D possibly TRBD1 on 7 matching bases. The V gene lost 2 bases and the J gene lost 5 bases, with 19 bases spanning the gap. CDR3 size: 17 residues. Per the germline V gene, CDR1 is MNHEY and CDR2 is SVGAGI. CDR3 amino acids: CASSYDPGGGFNNEQFF. CDR3 sequence (DNA): TGTGCCAGCAGTTACGACCCCGGAGGGGGCTTCAACAATGAGCAGTTCTTC.

The chain has TRBV28 and TRBJ2-2; weak D call: TRBD1 (7 bases). Between the trimmed V and J ends, which lost 5 bases and 4 bases, there was a span of 11 bases. The CDR3 length is 14 residues. Germline loops: CDR1 MDHEN, CDR2 SYDVKM. As DNA, the CDR3 is TGTGCCAGCAGTAGACAGGGACTCACCGGGGAGCTGTTTTTT. This gives the protein CASSRQGLTGELFF.

This clonotype was seen more than once but under ten times. The rearrangement uses TRBV5-1 and TRBJ1-4, with D maybe TRBD1 (5 bases). This CDR3 is 15 amino acids long. Per germline, CDR1 SGHRS and CDR2 YFSETQ. With 5 bases removed from V and 0 bases from J, the gap between germline ends came to 11 bases. CDR3 residues: CASRGTAATNEKLFF. CDR3 in DNA: TGCGCCAGCAGAGGGACTGCCGCAACTAATGAAAAACTGTTTTTT.

This clonotype has just one count. The chain employs TRBV10-3 and TRBJ2-5, with 10 bases fitting TRBD2. This CDR3 has 13 residues. Germline V gives CDR1 ENHRY, CDR2 SYGVKD. Trimming at V came to 11 bases and at J to 11 bases, leaving 14 bases not matched to a gene. CDR3 DNA sequence: TGTGCCTTCGGTCCTAGCGGGGGTGATGAGCAGTACTTC. Its translation: CAFGPSGGDEQYF.

In its sample, this clonotype was seen a few times. The chain is built from TRBV29-1 and TRBJ2-1; 9 bases map to TRBD2. Germline CDR1 and CDR2: SQVTM and ANQGSEA. CDR3 length equals 14 residues. Trimming took 3 bases from V and 8 from J; bases not matched to a gene: 8. DNA of the CDR3: TGCAGCGTTGAGAATAGCGGGAGTTGGGATGAGCAGTTCTTC. This translates into CSVENSGSWDEQFF.

The chain has TRBV2 and TRBJ1-2; 8 bases line up with TRBD1. The trim removed 6 bases at V and 7 bases at J, leaving 10 bases unmatched. CDR1 and CDR2 from the germline V gene are SNHLY and FYNNEI. CDR3 length: 14 amino acids. The CDR3 DNA sequence: TGTGCCAGCAGGGGACCAGGGGGCGTCAGTGGCTACACCTTC. Translating gives CASRGPGGVSGYTF.

This clonotype was counted between two and nine times. V usage is TRBV20-1 and J usage is TRBJ1-5, with D possibly TRBD1 on 5 matching bases. Trimming removed 6 bases from V and 3 bases from J, with 21 bases in between. The length of the CDR3 is 16 residues. Germline values: CDR1 DFQATT, CDR2 SNEGSKA (reference sequence). CDR3 region: CSAPVRGGTLNQPQHF. CDR3 sequence (DNA): TGCAGTGCCCCCGTGAGGGGAGGGACCCTCAATCAGCCCCAGCATTTT.

Many counts were recorded for this clonotype. The chain uses TRBV5-5 and TRBJ2-7, with a tentative D call TRBD1 (6 bases). The V and J ends lost 2 bases and 2 bases respectively, with 14 bases between them. This CDR3 is built from 15 residues. Germline lookup yields CDR1 SGHKS and CDR2 YYEKEE (reference sequence). The DNA of the CDR3 is TGTGCCAGCAGCTTATCCACAGGGCCGACCTACGAGCAGTACTTC. Its translation is CASSLSTGPTYEQYF.

V and J are TRBV6-5 and TRBJ2-3, with a possible D match to TRBD2 (5 bases). From germline, CDR1 is MNHEY and CDR2 SVGAGI. The CDR3 covers 14 residues. V was cut by 2 bases and J by 0 bases, with 6 bases left in between. The DNA of the CDR3 is TGTGCCAGCAGTTACACGGGGAGCACAGATACGCAGTATTTT. Its protein is CASSYTGSTDTQYF.

V is TRBV5-1 and J is TRBJ2-7; TRBD2 might be the D (6 bases). The germline V and J ends were trimmed by 4 bases and 6 bases, with 8 bases remaining between them. The CDR3 spans 11 residues. Germline CDR1 SGHRS, CDR2 YFSETQ. The CDR3 bases are TGCGCCAGCAGCGAGGAGGGCGAGCAGTACTTC. Residues: CASSEEGEQYF.

V is TRBV7-3 and J is TRBJ2-1; 7 bases line up with TRBD1. Trimming removed 1 base from V and 7 bases from J; junction bases left unmatched: 7. The germline V gene encodes CDR1 SGHTA and CDR2 FQGTGA. The CDR3 consists of 15 residues. CDR3: CASSLIRTGANEQFF. In DNA form, the CDR3 reads TGTGCCAGCAGCTTAATTCGGACAGGTGCGAATGAGCAGTTCTTC. The full variable domain, its missing parts supplied by reference TRBV7-3 and TRBJ2-1, is GAGVSQTPSNKVTEKGKYVELRCDPISGHTALYWYRQSLGQGPEFLIYFQGTGAADDSGLPNDRFFAVRPEGSVSTLKIQRTERGDSAVYLCASSLIRTGANEQFFGPGTRLTVL.

This clonotype appeared a few times. The V call is TRBV3-1, the J call TRBJ2-7; D not resolved. The V end was cut by 8 bases, the J end by 1 base, with 12 bases between. The length of the CDR3 is 13 residues. Germline CDR1 reads LGHDT; CDR2 reads YNNKEL (reference sequence). The CDR3 reads CASRPRESYEQYF. DNA for the CDR3: TGTGCCAGCCGCCCAAGGGAATCCTACGAGCAGTACTTC.

The chain joins TRBV9 to TRBJ1-5; a weak D match, TRBD1 (5 bases). From germline, CDR1 is SGDLS and CDR2 YYNGEE. The CDR3 extends over 16 amino acids. Trimming stripped 4 bases from V and 0 bases from J, with 14 bases between. CDR3 nucleotide sequence: TGTGCCAGCAGCCCTCAGGACAAGAATAGCAATCAGCCCCAGCATTTT. Its protein is CASSPQDKNSNQPQHF.